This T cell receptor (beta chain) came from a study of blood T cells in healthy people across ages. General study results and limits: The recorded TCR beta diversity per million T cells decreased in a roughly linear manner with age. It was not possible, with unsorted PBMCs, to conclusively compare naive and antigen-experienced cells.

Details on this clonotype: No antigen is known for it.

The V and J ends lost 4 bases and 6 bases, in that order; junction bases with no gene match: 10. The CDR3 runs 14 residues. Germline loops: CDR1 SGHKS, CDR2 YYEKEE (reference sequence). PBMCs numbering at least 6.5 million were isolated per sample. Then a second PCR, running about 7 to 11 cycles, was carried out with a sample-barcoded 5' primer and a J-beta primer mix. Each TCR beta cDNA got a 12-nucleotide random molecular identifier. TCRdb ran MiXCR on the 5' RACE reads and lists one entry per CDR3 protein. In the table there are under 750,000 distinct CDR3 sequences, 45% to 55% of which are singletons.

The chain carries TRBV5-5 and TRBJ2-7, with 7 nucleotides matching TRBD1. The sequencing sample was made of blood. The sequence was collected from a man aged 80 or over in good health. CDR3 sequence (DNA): TGTGCCAGCAGCGACCGGGACAGCAGCAGCGAGCAGTACTTC. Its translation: CASSDRDSSSEQYF.